This TCR beta chain stems from a study of OX40 agonist ivuxolimab in advanced cancers. Overall study: Cancers in dose escalation were hepatocellular, melanoma, renal cell and head and neck.

Per the germline V gene, CDR1 is SGHVS and CDR2 is FNYEAQ. The CDR3 length is 16 residues. The V gene lost 1 base and the J gene lost 1 base, with 10 bases spanning the gap. This clone was seen only once. Its antigen is unidentified. TCRdb's table, derived via immunoSEQ multiplex PCR, lists solely in-frame clones and lacks some. The repertoire consists of some 90,000 clones, with more than 85% occurring once and the leading ten covering around 1.1%. Points from the study as a whole: In general, CD8+ T cells held more expanded clones than CD4+ did, on average.

This rearrangement joins TRBV7-6 to TRBJ2-2, with D hard to call. This receptor was identified in an adult with an advanced solid tumor such as melanoma, head and neck, liver or kidney cancer. The sample consisted of CD4+ or CD8+ T cells sorted from blood, taken in a trial of the OX40 agonist ivuxolimab. The CDR3 is CASSLGLGLNTGELFF. The CDR3 DNA follows: TGTGCCAGCAGCTTAGGATTAGGGCTGAACACCGGGGAGCTGTTTTTT. The full variable domain, completed using reference TRBV7-6 and TRBJ2-2, is GAGVSQSPRYKVTKRGQDVALRCDPISGHVSLYWYRQALGQGPEFLTYFNYEAQQDKSGLPNDRFSAERPEGSISTLTIQRTEQRDSAMYRCASSLGLGLNTGELFFGEGSRLTVL.